The 9 T cell receptor beta chains below were found in one sample sequenced in a study of blood T cell repertoires in COVID-19. TCRdb keeps only in-frame clones here, not all; method: immunoSEQ multiplex PCR. The sample shows roughly 66,000 clones, roughly 84% of them seen only once. Sequenced material: peripheral blood. These TCRs come from a woman in her fifties or sixties with acute or convalescent COVID-19.

This clone came up once. The rearrangement joins TRBV30 to TRBJ2-7; tentatively, D is TRBD1 (6 bases). This CDR3 is 14 amino acids long. The V end lost 1 base, the J end lost 0 bases, and 10 bases lay between the germline ends. Germline loops: CDR1 GTSNPN, CDR2 SVGIG (reference sequence). For the CDR3, the DNA is TGTGCCTGGAGTGAGGGGACATACTCCTACGAGCAGTACTTC. The encoded protein is CAWSEGTYSYEQYF.

This chain uses TRBV10-3 with TRBJ1-2, with D possibly TRBD1 on 6 matching bases. Germline CDR1 reads ENHRY; CDR2 reads SYGVKD. With 6 bases removed from V and 8 bases from J, the gap between germline ends came to 13 bases. CDR3 length: 12 residues. The CDR3 loop reads CAIRGALGGYTF. CDR3 in DNA: TGTGCCATCAGGGGGGCTCTGGGAGGCTACACCTTC.

The CDR3 DNA reads as TGTGCCAGCAGCCAAGGCAGGGACTATGGCTACACCTTC. The encoded protein is CASSQGRDYGYTF. This chain links TRBV14 with TRBJ1-2; the D gene is possibly TRBD1 (5 bases). CDR1 SGHDN and CDR2 FVKESK come from the germline V gene. This CDR3 is 13 amino acids long. Trimming shortened V by 1 base and J by 3 bases, and 6 bases separated the two germline ends.

This clone was detected only once. The CDR3 region is CASRPLLGTGGNYGYTF. For the CDR3, the DNA is TGTGCCAGCAGACCCCTCCTTGGGACAGGGGGCAACTATGGCTACACCTTC. The V gene is TRBV2, the J gene TRBJ1-2; the match to TRBD1 covers 12 bases. This CDR3 region has 17 residues. The junction had 10 bases not matched to a gene; V was cut back by 6 bases and J by 2 bases. The germline V gene encodes CDR1 SNHLY and CDR2 FYNNEI.

The rearrangement uses TRBV3-1 (or the pseudogene TRBV3-2) and TRBJ1-1; no firm D call. CDR3 length: 13 residues. Germline lookup yields CDR1 LGHDT and CDR2 YNNKEL (reference sequence). Trimming took 4 bases from V and 4 from J, leaving 10 bases between them. CDR3 DNA: TGTGCCAGCAGCCTAGCGGCTGGCACTGAAGCTTTCTTT. Its translation: CASSLAAGTEAFF.

The rearrangement links TRBV19 to TRBJ1-2; 7 positions match TRBD1. The germline gives CDR1 LNHDA, CDR2 SQIVND (reference sequence). With 8 bases clipped from V and 7 bases from J, the junction kept 13 bases outside the gene matches. The CDR3 runs to 14 residues. The CDR3 sequence: CASRKGGDESGYTF. The CDR3 DNA reads TGTGCCAGTCGGAAAGGGGGCGATGAGAGTGGCTACACCTTC.

The chain carries TRBV14 and TRBJ2-5, with D maybe TRBD2 (6 bases). Germline V gene sequence: CDR1 SGHDN, CDR2 FVKESK. The V gene lost 1 base and the J gene lost 5 bases, with 14 bases spanning the gap. The CDR3 contains 15 residues. CDR3 sequence: CASSQGLAIGETQYF. The CDR3, as DNA: TGTGCCAGCAGCCAAGGCCTAGCGATTGGCGAGACCCAGTACTTC.

V is TRBV11-2 and J is TRBJ2-3, with TRBD2 identical over 11 bases. In germline, CDR1 is SGHAT, CDR2 FQNNGV. The CDR3 covers 18 residues. Trimming at V came to 6 bases and at J to 2 bases, leaving 13 bases not matched to a gene. The CDR3 DNA reads TGTGCCAGCAGGAGTCTAGCGGGGGGTCCCGCTTCCACAGATACGCAGTATTTT. Its translation is CASRSLAGGPASTDTQYF.

The chain couples TRBV18 to TRBJ1-2; TRBD1 is a possible D gene (5 bases). Germline values: CDR1 KGHSH, CDR2 LQKENI. V lost 0 bases, J lost 7 bases, and 12 bases lay in between. The CDR3 spans 14 residues. CDR3 nucleotides: TGTGCCAGCTCACCACCGGGGGGAGTTGCTGGCTACACCTTC. Encoded protein: CASSPPGGVAGYTF.